This T cell receptor (beta chain) was identified during a study of CD4+ T cells in melanoma. Study-level findings and limits: Diverse differentiation states were reported for melanoma neoantigen-specific CD4+ T cells.

This clone is labeled medium-sized. Its antigen remains unknown. TCRdb's copy holds only in-frame clones and misses some; the assay was immunoSEQ multiplex PCR. Among about 4,900 clones listed, around three fifths were seen once. The sequencing sample was made of cells from a culture (not recorded whether cultured in vitro). The source is a human donor with melanoma.

CDR3 nucleotides: TGTGCCAGCAGCTCTCGGACTAGCGGGGGGCCATACTCCTACAATGAGCAGTTCTTC. Amino acids: CASSSRTSGGPYSYNEQFF. The chain has TRBV3-1 (or the pseudogene TRBV3-2) and TRBJ2-1; TRBD2 matches 14 bases. Unmatched junction bases numbered 9, after V lost 5 bases and J lost 0 bases. Germline loops: CDR1 LGHDT, CDR2 YNNKEL (reference sequence). The CDR3 runs to 19 residues.